Below are 8 T cell receptor beta chains sequenced from a single sample in a study of shared clonotypes between healthy human individuals. The repertoire was sequenced with immunoSEQ multiplex PCR; TCRdb's copy has only in-frame clones and lacks some. This sample carries 1.6 million or so clones, around 98.5% of them seen once, and the ten largest clones take under 0.45%. The sample comprised naive CD4+ T cells sorted from blood. Subset here: CD45RA+ positively selected. The receptors were sampled from a man aged 25-45 years in good health.

This sequence joins TRBV18 and TRBJ1-1; D is unresolved. V shed 9 bases and J shed 5 bases, with 13 bases lying between them. The CDR3 consists of 12 residues. The germline CDR1 and CDR2 sequences are KGHSH and LQKENI. The chain's CDR3 is CASSGRVTEAFF. The CDR3 DNA is TGTGCCAGTTCAGGCCGGGTAACTGAAGCTTTCTTT.

The chain uses TRBV7-3 and TRBJ1-1; tentatively, D is TRBD1 (6 bases). V was trimmed by 5 bases and J by 4 bases, leaving 14 bases between them. This CDR3 comprises 14 residues. Germline V gives CDR1 SGHTA, CDR2 FQGTGA. This CDR3 reads CASSSSQGSTEAFF. The CDR3 DNA follows: TGTGCCAGCAGCAGCTCTCAGGGGAGCACTGAAGCTTTCTTT.

V usage is TRBV9 and J usage is TRBJ2-5; D possibly matches TRBD1 or TRBD2 (5 bases each). Germline values: CDR1 SGDLS, CDR2 YYNGEE. The germline V and J ends were trimmed by 7 bases and 5 bases, with 18 bases remaining between them. The CDR3 sequence is 14 residues long. CDR3 coding DNA: TGTGCCAGCGGTTTAGGGACCAGAAGTGAGACCCAGTACTTC. Amino acid sequence: CASGLGTRSETQYF.

The rearrangement uses TRBV30 and TRBJ1-4; D uncertain. This CDR3 has 11 residues. Between the trimmed V and J ends, which lost 2 bases and 8 bases, there was a span of 6 bases. Germline CDR1 is GTSNPN and CDR2 is SVGIG (reference sequence). CDR3 residues: CAWSKGEKLFF. CDR3 nucleotide sequence: TGTGCCTGGAGTAAGGGCGAAAAACTGTTTTTT.

This clone was seen only a few times. The CDR3 spells CASSLDSSYEQYF. In DNA, the CDR3 is TGTGCCAGCAGCTTGGACAGCTCCTACGAGCAGTACTTC. The rearrangement joins TRBV7-9 to TRBJ2-7; the D gene is possibly TRBD1 (6 bases). Germline V gene sequence: CDR1 SEHNR, CDR2 FQNEAQ (reference sequence). With 3 bases removed from V and 0 bases from J, the gap between germline ends came to 6 bases. The CDR3 is 13 amino acids.

The gene calls are TRBV19 and TRBJ1-5, with D possibly matching TRBD1 (6 bases). The CDR3 length is 16 residues. Trimming cost V 7 bases and J 7 bases, with 23 bases left between them. Germline V gives CDR1 LNHDA, CDR2 SQIVND (reference sequence). The CDR3 spells CASTPRYGGARQPQHF. In nucleotides, the CDR3 is TGTGCCAGTACTCCTCGGTACGGGGGCGCGAGGCAGCCCCAGCATTTT.

The chain combines TRBV29-1 with TRBJ1-1; D not resolved. Trimming pared 6 bases from V and 8 bases from J, leaving 10 bases between. CDR3 length: 10 amino acids. Germline V CDR1 and CDR2: SQVTM, ANQGSEA. The CDR3 nucleotides are TGCAGCGTCGAGCATGAGGAAGCTTTCTTT. This codes for CSVEHEEAFF. Full variable domain (outside the CDR3, taken from reference TRBV29-1 and TRBJ1-1): SAVISQKPSRDICQRGTSLTIQCQVDSQVTMMFWYRQQPGQSLTLIATANQGSEATYESGFVIDKFPISRPNLTFSTLTVSNMSPEDSSIYLCSVEHEEAFFGQGTRLTVV.

This clone was seen once. The rearrangement links TRBV7-2 to TRBJ2-1, with 7 bases aligning to TRBD2. This CDR3 is 15 amino acids long. Per germline, CDR1 SGHTA and CDR2 FQGNSA. V lost 3 bases and J lost 6; bases outside the gene matches: 8. CDR3 sequence: CASSFKRGRANEQFF. The CDR3 DNA follows: TGTGCCAGCAGCTTCAAGCGGGGCCGGGCCAATGAGCAGTTCTTC.